This T cell receptor beta chain appears in the sequencing data of a study of blood T cell repertoires in COVID-19. About the research overall: The samples span acute and convalescent COVID-19 from the United States, Italy and Spain. Sample material is recorded as cDNA or gDNA derived from T cells, B-cell-depleted T cells, or PBMCs.

The V gene end was trimmed by 0 bases and the J gene end by 2 bases; junction bases not matched to a gene: 1. CDR3 length equals 17 residues. CDR1 is KGHSH, CDR2 LQKENI, per germline. In the original workflow: Amplification with reference gene primers provided the estimates of nucleated cell counts. Repertoires were generated with immunoSEQ multiplex PCR, while TCRdb's copy carries only in-frame clones and drops some. That table furnishes V, J and clone size, whereas the DNA furnished D and trimming. The sample consists of about 310,000 clones, around nine tenths of them appearing once. Sequencing was performed on peripheral blood. This clonotype was sampled from a man in his sixties or seventies with acute or convalescent COVID-19. This sequence joins TRBV18 and TRBJ2-7; TRBD2 agrees at 16 bases. The CDR3 region is CASSPPGLAGGPYEQYF. The DNA of the CDR3 is TGTGCCAGCTCACCACCGGGACTAGCGGGAGGGCCCTACGAGCAGTACTTC.